Presented here are 22 T cell receptor beta chains from one specimen sequenced in a study of T-cell memory formation after mild COVID-19. TCRdb processed the 5' RACE reads anew with MiXCR; each CDR3 protein has one entry. The sample has fewer than 700,000 distinct CDR3 sequences, about 20% seen once; the top ten hold roughly 9.1%. Input material: PBMCs or a T cell subset sorted from them (not recorded which). These TCRs come from an adult woman who had mild COVID-19 (a few samples of this study predate the infection). Cell type and time point are not known.

The table lists this clonotype with a few counts. The chain is built from TRBV7-9 and TRBJ2-2; D possibly corresponds to TRBD2 (5 bases). Germline values: CDR1 SEHNR, CDR2 FQNEAQ (reference sequence). The V gene lost 1 base and the J gene lost 0 bases, with 15 bases spanning the gap. The CDR3 extends over 18 amino acids. The CDR3 sequence: CASSLVGSGAANTGELFF. The CDR3, as DNA: TGTGCCAGCAGCTTAGTAGGCAGCGGAGCGGCGAACACCGGGGAGCTGTTTTTT.

The chain joins TRBV5-1 to TRBJ2-7; TRBD2 matches at 10 bases. This CDR3 contains 16 residues. Trimming took 1 base from V and 2 from J; bases not matched to a gene: 6. Germline values: CDR1 SGHRS, CDR2 YFSETQ. The CDR3 sequence: CASSLRGTSATYEQYF. In DNA form, the CDR3 reads TGCGCCAGCAGCTTGCGGGGGACTAGCGCAACCTACGAGCAGTACTTC.

The rearrangement links TRBV29-1 to TRBJ2-1, with 11 bases that match TRBD2. Germline values: CDR1 SQVTM, CDR2 ANQGSEA. The CDR3 runs 14 residues. The trim removed 7 bases at V and 4 bases at J, leaving 6 bases unmatched. The CDR3 loop is CSGKLAGAYNEQFF. DNA of the CDR3: TGCAGCGGAAAACTAGCGGGAGCTTACAATGAGCAGTTCTTC.

This chain connects TRBV11-3 to TRBJ1-2, with D maybe TRBD1 (5 bases). This CDR3 region has 17 residues. Trimming took off 0 bases at V and 4 bases at J, with 18 bases between the two ends. Per germline, CDR1 SGHNT and CDR2 YENEEA. The CDR3 loop is CASSLEGPMAGLYGYTF. The CDR3 DNA is TGTGCCAGCAGCTTAGAGGGCCCCATGGCAGGGCTCTATGGCTACACCTTC.

The V call is TRBV6-5, the J call TRBJ2-7; possible D gene TRBD2, 6 bases. CDR1 and CDR2 (germline): MNHEY, SVGAGI. The CDR3 spans 14 residues. V lost 6 bases to trimming and J lost 5 bases, with 17 bases between them. Here the CDR3 reads CASRIRGTSDEQYF. In DNA, the CDR3 is TGTGCCAGCAGGATCCGAGGGACTTCCGACGAGCAGTACTTC.

This clonotype was counted a few times. This rearrangement joins TRBV27 to TRBJ1-1; D possibly corresponds to TRBD1 (5 bases). Germline CDR1 MNHEY, CDR2 SMNVEV (reference sequence). The ends were cut back, 7 bases at V and 8 bases at J, with 14 bases in the middle. The CDR3 runs 12 residues. The CDR3 reads CASKGIRAEAFF. CDR3 coding DNA: TGTGCCAGCAAAGGTATCAGGGCCGAAGCTTTCTTT.

CDR3 sequence: CASSITGSRTDTQYF. In DNA, the CDR3 is TGCGCCAGCAGTATCACGGGCTCTCGCACAGATACGCAGTATTTT. V is TRBV5-1 and J is TRBJ2-3; unclear D gene. From germline, CDR1 is SGHRS and CDR2 YFSETQ. CDR3 length: 15 residues. The V end lost 5 bases, the J end lost 1 base, and 14 bases lay between the germline ends.

This clonotype has only a few counts. V usage is TRBV6-2 or TRBV6-3 and J usage is TRBJ2-7; D uncertain. V dropped 5 bases and J dropped 2 bases, with 13 bases sitting between them. Germline V gene lookup returns CDR1 MNHEY and CDR2 SVGEGT. The CDR3 runs 14 residues. CDR3 region: CASSRIPTPYEQYF. The CDR3 coding sequence is TGTGCCAGCAGTCGAATACCTACACCCTACGAGCAGTACTTC.

The rearrangement links TRBV20-1 to TRBJ1-2; TRBD1 is a possible D gene (5 bases). The germline V and J ends were trimmed by 4 bases and 8 bases, with 17 bases remaining between them. The length of the CDR3 is 13 residues. The V gene's germline CDR1 is DFQATT and CDR2 SNEGSKA (reference sequence). The CDR3 DNA sequence: TGCAGTGCTACTCTGACAGAGCCCGCGGGCTACACCTTC. Its translation: CSATLTEPAGYTF.

V gene TRBV9 combines with J gene TRBJ1-2; D might be TRBD1 (6 bases). The CDR3 runs 15 residues. With 0 bases removed from V and 7 bases from J, the gap between germline ends came to 16 bases. Germline CDR1 SGDLS, CDR2 YYNGEE. CDR3 coding DNA: TGTGCCAGCAGCGTAGACCCGGGGGCGCGTGCTGGCTACACCTTC. Its protein product is CASSVDPGARAGYTF.

The CDR3 reads CASSSSWGLALLTGELFF. The CDR3 DNA reads TGTGCCAGCAGCTCAAGTTGGGGACTAGCGTTGCTCACCGGGGAGCTGTTTTTT. The chain recombines TRBV11-1 with TRBJ2-2; 10 nucleotides line up with TRBD2. Per the germline V gene, CDR1 is SGHAT and CDR2 is FQDESV (reference sequence). V trimming: 4 bases; J trimming: 4 bases; junction bases outside the gene matches: 12. The CDR3 spans 18 residues.

This clonotype has ten or more counts. This sequence joins TRBV5-1 and TRBJ2-3; D unclear. V lost 1 base and J 4 bases, leaving 7 bases between the germline ends. The length of the CDR3 is 13 residues. Germline V gene sequence: CDR1 SGHRS, CDR2 YFSETQ. CDR3 nucleotide sequence: TGCGCCAGCAGCTTGAGTGGGTCAGATACGCAGTATTTT. This sequence encodes CASSLSGSDTQYF.

This clonotype was counted between two and nine times. This chain links TRBV11-2 with TRBJ1-6; 8 positions match TRBD1. The trim removed 2 bases at V and 9 bases at J, leaving 6 bases unmatched. This CDR3 is built from 15 residues. Germline CDR1 and CDR2: SGHAT and FQNNGV. CDR3 coding DNA: TGTGCCAGCAGCTTATTTGCAGGGACAGGTTCACCCCTCCACTTT. Translated, it gives CASSLFAGTGSPLHF.

The chain joins TRBV24-1 to TRBJ1-2; the D is unclear. The CDR3 runs to 14 residues. The V and J ends lost 2 bases and 6 bases respectively, with 12 bases between them. Germline V gene sequence: CDR1 KGHDR, CDR2 SFDVKD. The CDR3 spells CATSDSQEIHGYTF. DNA of the CDR3: TGTGCCACCAGTGATTCTCAGGAAATCCATGGCTACACCTTC.

This chain joins TRBV6-6 and TRBJ1-5; the D gene is possibly TRBD1 (6 bases). CDR1 and CDR2 from the germline V gene are MNHNY and SVGAGI (reference sequence). This CDR3 is built from 17 residues. V gave up 5 bases and J gave up 1 base, with 18 bases separating them. This CDR3 reads CASSHSPGGRSNQPQHF. The CDR3 bases are TGTGCCAGCAGTCATAGTCCGGGGGGCAGAAGCAATCAGCCCCAGCATTTT.

V gene TRBV7-2 combines with J gene TRBJ1-2; 8 bases agree with TRBD1. Germline-derived CDR1 and CDR2 are SGHTA and FQGNSA. The CDR3 consists of 15 residues. J lost 0 bases, V lost 5 bases, and 5 bases had no gene match. This chain's CDR3 is CASSRQGTTNYGYTF. CDR3 DNA: TGTGCCAGCAGCCGACAGGGGACCACTAACTATGGCTACACCTTC.

This clonotype has more than one count but fewer than ten. This chain connects TRBV29-1 to TRBJ1-2; 9 bases map to TRBD1. V trimming: 2 bases; J trimming: 8 bases; junction bases outside the gene matches: 3. CDR1 and CDR2 (germline): SQVTM, ANQGSEA. The CDR3 length is 12 residues. CDR3 amino acids: CSVERQGDGYTF. The DNA for the CDR3 is TGCAGCGTTGAAAGACAGGGGGACGGCTACACCTTC.

This chain links TRBV20-1 with TRBJ1-1; D perhaps matches TRBD1 (5 bases). The V and J ends lost 4 bases and 5 bases respectively, with 20 bases between them. The CDR3 extends over 15 amino acids. Germline assignment: CDR1 DFQATT and CDR2 SNEGSKA (reference sequence). Here the CDR3 reads CSAIQIGTADTEAFF. The CDR3 bases are TGCAGTGCTATTCAGATCGGGACCGCGGATACTGAAGCTTTCTTT.

This clonotype was found a few times. J is TRBJ2-3 and V is TRBV7-8, with D tentatively TRBD1 or TRBD2 (5 bases each). This CDR3 contains 12 residues. Trimming took 6 bases from V and 4 from J, leaving 8 bases between them. Germline V gene sequence: CDR1 SGHVS, CDR2 FQNEAQ. CDR3 sequence (DNA): TGTGCCAGCAGGGGGGTCCCAGATACGCAGTATTTT. It codes for CASRGVPDTQYF.

Only one count was recorded for this clonotype. The V gene is TRBV20-1, the J gene TRBJ2-1; D ambiguous. Germline values: CDR1 DFQATT, CDR2 SNEGSKA (reference sequence). Trimming shortened V by 1 base and J by 9 bases, and 10 bases separated the two germline ends. The CDR3 length is 12 residues. This CDR3 is CSARALGGEQFF. The DNA of the CDR3 is TGCAGTGCTAGAGCGTTGGGCGGTGAGCAGTTCTTC.

The rearrangement joins TRBV24-1 to TRBJ1-1, with D possibly TRBD1 on 5 matching bases. Germline V gene data show CDR1 as KGHDR and CDR2 as SFDVKD. The CDR3 loop spans 14 amino acids. V was trimmed by 5 bases and J by 1 base, leaving 10 bases between them. Written as DNA, the CDR3 is TGTGCCACCAGTGGGGGGGTCGGGAACACTGAAGCTTTCTTT. Translation gives CATSGGVGNTEAFF.

The CDR3 loop reads CASSRASRDTEAFF. The CDR3 nucleotides are TGTGCCAGCAGTCGGGCCTCTCGGGACACTGAAGCTTTCTTT. The chain employs TRBV6-6 and TRBJ1-1; D not certain. V was pared by 5 bases and J by 3 bases, with 13 bases between. The CDR3 runs 14 residues. Per germline, CDR1 MNHNY and CDR2 SVGAGI (reference sequence).